This T cell receptor (beta chain) originates from a study of cytomegalovirus exposure and HLA in healthy donors. General study results and limits: In an earlier analysis, in roughly 600 donors, most V segments appeared productive either ~87% or ~30% of the time. Indistinguishable V segments, including TRBV6-2 and TRBV6-3, were excluded.

Amplification used 60 Vbeta primers and 13 Jbeta primers. Some clones are missing from TCRdb's copy, which holds only in-frame ones; the method was immunoSEQ multiplex PCR. The sample table sets out under 75,000 clones. In the case of this clone: Its cognate antigen is unknown. The junction and the germline gene differ at one end; a read error may be behind it.

Per the germline V gene, CDR1 is LNHDA and CDR2 is SQIVND (reference sequence). This CDR3 is built from 13 residues. This TCR was recovered from a female donor in good health and CMV-seropositive. The specimen sequenced was PBMCs. The genes are TRBV19 and TRBJ2-3; tentative D call: TRBD2 (6 bases). CDR3 in amino acids: CASSSGLADKQYF. The DNA for the CDR3 is TGTGCCAGTAGCTCGGGACTGGCAGATAAGCAGTATTTT.